A single sample is the source of the 18 T cell receptor beta chains below, sequenced in a study of T cell changes during pregnancy in multiple sclerosis. Profiled with immunoSEQ multiplex PCR; TCRdb holds only in-frame clones, not every one. The repertoire includes about 38,000 clones, about 90% of them detected once, and 12% sits in the top ten. This material consisted of CD8+ T cells from peripheral blood mononuclear cells, taken after pregnancy. The receptor source for this set is a female donor with multiple sclerosis, enrolled in a pregnancy study.

In this sample, this clone turned up once. CDR3: CASMIADRGYYNEQFF. For the CDR3, the DNA is TGTGCCAGCATGATAGCGGACAGGGGATACTACAATGAGCAGTTCTTC. The rearrangement uses TRBV25-1 and TRBJ2-1; 9 bases are a match to TRBD1. The V and J ends lost 7 bases and 3 bases, in that order; junction bases with no gene match: 10. Germline V gene sequence: CDR1 MGHDK, CDR2 SYGVNS. The length of the CDR3 is 16 residues.

This chain joins TRBV27 and TRBJ1-5, with 7 bases that match TRBD1. The V gene end was trimmed by 5 bases and the J gene end by 7 bases; junction bases not matched to a gene: 14. CDR3 length: 16 residues. Germline V gene sequence: CDR1 MNHEY, CDR2 SMNVEV (reference sequence). This CDR3 is CASSPQDRTPGQPQHF. As DNA, the CDR3 is TGTGCCAGCAGTCCCCAGGACAGGACCCCCGGACAGCCCCAGCATTTT.

The genes are TRBV6-6 and TRBJ1-4, with D perhaps TRBD1 (6 bases). V was clipped by 6 bases and J by 1 base, with 12 bases between them. The length of the CDR3 is 15 residues. Germline CDR1 and CDR2: MNHNY and SVGAGI (reference sequence). The CDR3 sequence: CASRDMDRTNEKLFF. In DNA, the CDR3 is TGTGCCAGCAGAGATATGGACAGAACTAATGAAAAACTGTTTTTT.

The chain recombines TRBV27 with TRBJ1-2; 7 nucleotides match TRBD1. After removal of 7 bases from V and 2 bases from J, the junction contained 7 bases not matched to a gene. This CDR3 is built from 14 residues. Germline V gives CDR1 MNHEY, CDR2 SMNVEV (reference sequence). DNA for the CDR3: TGTGCCAGCACCCCGGCAGGGGGGAACTATGGCTACACCTTC. Encoded protein: CASTPAGGNYGYTF.

J is TRBJ1-5 and V is TRBV5-6, with TRBD1 as a possible D gene (5 bases). CDR1 is SGHDT and CDR2 is YYEEEE in the germline V gene. The V and J ends lost 0 bases and 3 bases respectively, with 10 bases between them. There are 15 residues in the CDR3. The CDR3 coding sequence is TGTGCCAGCAGCTTGGAGGGGTCCTTCAATCAGCCCCAGCATTTT. Translation: CASSLEGSFNQPQHF.

This rearrangement joins TRBV27 to TRBJ1-2, with TRBD1 as a possible D gene (5 bases). The CDR3 is 13 amino acids. The V end lost 4 bases, the J end lost 5 bases, and 11 bases lay between the germline ends. In germline, CDR1 is MNHEY, CDR2 SMNVEV (reference sequence). The CDR3 DNA sequence: TGTGCCAGCAGTTCGAGGCAGGGATATGGCTACACCTTC. Protein product: CASSSRQGYGYTF.

This clone was seen only once. Here the CDR3 DNA reads TGTGCCAGCAGTTCCCAAGATGGCGGGAGAAGGGATGAGCAGTTCTTC. Protein: CASSSQDGGRRDEQFF. The J gene is TRBJ2-1, the V gene TRBV27; TRBD2 matches at 7 bases. J gave up 8 bases and V 4 bases, and 14 bases lay outside the gene matches. CDR3 length equals 16 residues. The germline CDR1 and CDR2 sequences are MNHEY and SMNVEV (reference sequence).

The V and J genes are TRBV9 and TRBJ2-7; TRBD2 matches at 12 bases. The CDR3 runs 16 residues. V trimming: 0 bases; J trimming: 2 bases; junction bases outside the gene matches: 3. CDR1 is SGDLS and CDR2 is YYNGEE in the germline V gene. The CDR3 bases are TGTGCCAGCAGCGTAGGGGGACTAGCGGGTGCCTACGAGCAGTACTTC. It specifies CASSVGGLAGAYEQYF. Based on the CDR3 plus reference TRBV9 and TRBJ2-7, the full variable domain is DSGVTQTPKHLITATGQRVTLRCSPRSGDLSVYWYQQSLDQGLQFLIQYYNGEERAKGNILERFSAQQFPDLHSELNLSSLELGDSALYFCASSVGGLAGAYEQYFGPGTRLTVT.

The rearrangement links TRBV7-2 to TRBJ2-5, with D perhaps matching TRBD1 (6 bases). V was clipped by 5 bases and J by 1 base, with 11 bases between them. Germline V gene data show CDR1 as SGHTA and CDR2 as FQGNSA. CDR3 size: 14 residues. The DNA of the CDR3 is TGTGCCAGCAGCCCACAGGGTGGCCAAGAGACCCAGTACTTC. This gives the protein CASSPQGGQETQYF.

The chain employs TRBV10-3 and TRBJ2-3, with 9 bases identical to TRBD2. CDR1 is ENHRY and CDR2 is SYGVKD in the germline V gene. V gave up 0 bases and J gave up 2 bases; unmatched junction bases: 3. The CDR3 length is 16 residues. CDR3 in amino acids: CAISESRGGITDTQYF. CDR3 nucleotide sequence: TGTGCCATCAGTGAGTCGCGGGGGGGGATCACAGATACGCAGTATTTT.

This chain joins TRBV15 and TRBJ2-1, with a tentative D call TRBD1 (6 bases). Trimming pared 1 base from V and 7 bases from J, leaving 14 bases between. The CDR3 runs 15 residues. Germline V CDR1 and CDR2: LNHNV, YYDKDF (reference sequence). This CDR3 reads CATSRGQAPVNEQFF. The CDR3 DNA reads as TGTGCCACCAGCAGAGGACAGGCCCCGGTGAATGAGCAGTTCTTC. Filled out from reference TRBV15 and TRBJ2-1, the complete variable domain reads DAMVIQNPRYQVTQFGKPVTLSCSQTLNHNVMYWYQQKSSQAPKLLFHYYDKDFNNEADTPDNFQSRRPNTSFCFLDIRSPGLGDTAMYLCATSRGQAPVNEQFFGPGTRLTVL.

The chain carries TRBV7-9 and TRBJ1-1; D ambiguous. Germline V gene lookup returns CDR1 SEHNR and CDR2 FQNEAQ (reference sequence). Trimming stripped 7 bases from V and 0 bases from J, with 12 bases between. This CDR3 is 14 amino acids long. The chain's CDR3 is CASKNPGMNTEAFF. CDR3 sequence (DNA): TGTGCCAGCAAAAATCCGGGGATGAACACTGAAGCTTTCTTT.

This sequence joins TRBV2 and TRBJ1-4; no reliable D call. V was cut by 6 bases and J by 0 bases, with 5 bases left in between. CDR3 size: 13 residues. The germline V gene has CDR1 SNHLY and CDR2 FYNNEI. CDR3 in amino acids: CASRFATNEKLFF. The CDR3 DNA is TGTGCCAGCAGATTCGCAACTAATGAAAAACTGTTTTTT.

The chain joins TRBV14 to TRBJ2-2; 9 nucleotides align to TRBD1. V shed 3 bases and J 2 bases; nucleotides not matched to a gene: 4. This CDR3 region has 16 residues. Germline lookup yields CDR1 SGHDN and CDR2 FVKESK. For the CDR3, the DNA is TGTGCCAGCAGCCACCCGGGACAGGGCAACACCGGGGAGCTGTTTTTT. Encoded protein: CASSHPGQGNTGELFF.

The CDR3 region has the DNA TGTGCCAGCAATGGGCCGCCCAAGGGGAATGAGCAGTTCTTC. Residues: CASNGPPKGNEQFF. This chain joins TRBV2 and TRBJ2-1; the D gene is possibly TRBD1 (5 bases). The V end lost 7 bases, the J end lost 7 bases, and 17 bases lay between the germline ends. Germline loops: CDR1 SNHLY, CDR2 FYNNEI. The CDR3 consists of 14 residues.

V usage is TRBV6-1 and J usage is TRBJ1-2; the match to TRBD1 covers 10 bases. Germline V CDR1 and CDR2: MNHNS, SASEGT. CDR3 length: 17 amino acids. The V and J ends lost 5 bases and 0 bases, in that order; junction bases with no gene match: 9. CDR3 protein: CASSQDRGPDPNYGYTF. CDR3 in DNA: TGTGCCAGCAGTCAAGACAGGGGGCCCGACCCTAACTATGGCTACACCTTC.

V gene TRBV7-9 combines with J gene TRBJ2-2; D gene ambiguous. Trimming stripped 5 bases from V and 5 bases from J, with 9 bases between. The germline V gene encodes CDR1 SEHNR and CDR2 FQNEAQ (reference sequence). The CDR3 loop spans 13 amino acids. For the CDR3, the DNA is TGTGCCAGCAGCGGGCCGTATACCGGGGAGCTGTTTTTT. This codes for CASSGPYTGELFF.

A single count supports this clone. V gene TRBV27 combines with J gene TRBJ2-1; 16 positions agree with TRBD2. The junction had 15 bases not matched to a gene; V was cut back by 4 bases and J by 9 bases. The CDR3 extends over 19 amino acids. The V gene's germline CDR1 is MNHEY and CDR2 SMNVEV (reference sequence). The CDR3 loop is CASSSGTSGGAPERGEQFF. CDR3 nucleotide sequence: TGTGCCAGCAGTTCGGGGACTAGCGGGGGGGCCCCTGAGCGGGGTGAGCAGTTCTTC.